A selection of T cell receptor beta chains follows, all from one sample in a study of Graves' ophthalmopathy and Graves' hyperthyroidism. Using its own MiXCR run on the multiplex PCR reads, TCRdb lists one record per CDR3 protein. The data hold around 1,000,000 distinct CDR3 sequences, with less than 45% observed a single time. Sequencing used peripheral blood or thyroid tissue (not recorded which). The receptors were gathered from an adult man with Graves' hyperthyroidism. CDR3s include the opening cysteine and the closing phenylalanine or tryptophan. The order of the fields is J gene, D gene, clone size, V gene, CDR3 protein, CDR3 DNA. D genes are given only for firm matches. Some rows have no size entry. The others give once, few or many, or a class for an expanded clone.

j_call: TRBJ1-5
d_call: .
clone_size: .
v_call: TRBV10-2
cdr3_aa: CASSEVDTRGWDQPQHF
cdr3_nt: TGCGCCAGCAGTGAAGTGGATACCAGGGGATGGGATCAGCCCCAGCATTTT

j_call: TRBJ2-7
d_call: .
clone_size: .
v_call: TRBV29-1
cdr3_aa: CSVEDRGTEGEAYEQYF
cdr3_nt: TGCAGCGTTGAAGATCGGGGGACGGAGGGGGAAGCGTACGAGCAGTACTTC

j_call: TRBJ1-1
d_call: TRBD1
clone_size: many
v_call: TRBV15
cdr3_aa: CATSGTDRDYTEAFF
cdr3_nt: TGTGCCACCAGCGGTACGGACAGGGATTACACTGAAGCTTTCTTT

j_call: TRBJ1-2
d_call: .
clone_size: .
v_call: TRBV14
cdr3_aa: CASSQDSGNPTYGYTF
cdr3_nt: TGTGCCAGCAGCCAAGATTCCGGGAATCCAACCTATGGCTACACCTTC

j_call: TRBJ2-5
d_call: TRBD2
clone_size: .
v_call: TRBV25-1
cdr3_aa: CASSNSGRAVETQYF
cdr3_nt: TGTGCCAGTAGTAATAGCGGGAGGGCCGTCGAGACCCAGTACTTC

j_call: TRBJ1-4
d_call: TRBD1
clone_size: many
v_call: TRBV25-1
cdr3_aa: CASSGGTVLDGKLFF
cdr3_nt: TGTGCCAGCAGTGGGGGGACAGTTCTGGACGGAAAACTGTTTTTT

j_call: TRBJ2-5
d_call: TRBD2
clone_size: .
v_call: TRBV15
cdr3_aa: CATSSSAGVLKTQYF
cdr3_nt: TGTGCCACCAGCAGTTCGGCGGGAGTTCTAAAGACCCAGTACTTC

j_call: TRBJ2-6
d_call: TRBD1
clone_size: many
v_call: TRBV10-3
cdr3_aa: CAISEIKGQGTGANVLTF
cdr3_nt: TGTGCCATCAGTGAGATAAAAGGACAGGGGACTGGGGCCAACGTCCTGACTTTC

j_call: TRBJ2-3
d_call: TRBD2
clone_size: .
v_call: TRBV2
cdr3_aa: CASSPGLAGPRDTQYF
cdr3_nt: TGTGCCAGCAGTCCCGGACTAGCGGGACCGCGGGATACGCAGTATTTT

j_call: TRBJ1-1
d_call: .
clone_size: many
v_call: TRBV11-2
cdr3_aa: CASSLAVGNTEAFF
cdr3_nt: TGTGCCAGCAGCTTAGCGGTGGGAAACACTGAAGCTTTCTTT

j_call: TRBJ2-5
d_call: TRBD1
clone_size: many
v_call: TRBV20-1
cdr3_aa: CSASTGGYPQRETQYF
cdr3_nt: TGCAGTGCTAGCACAGGGGGCTACCCCCAACGAGAGACCCAGTACTTC

j_call: TRBJ1-2
d_call: .
clone_size: many
v_call: TRBV9
cdr3_aa: CASSAGRTRYGYTF
cdr3_nt: TGTGCCAGCAGCGCGGGCCGGACAAGATATGGCTACACCTTC

j_call: TRBJ2-7
d_call: .
clone_size: few
v_call: TRBV5-6
cdr3_aa: CASSPGGIEQYF
cdr3_nt: TGTGCCAGCAGCCCGGGTGGGATCGAGCAGTACTTC

j_call: TRBJ2-7
d_call: .
clone_size: .
v_call: TRBV12-3/TRBV12-4
cdr3_aa: CAGSSYYEQYF
cdr3_nt: TGTGCCGGCAGTTCCTATTACGAGCAGTACTTC

j_call: TRBJ2-3
d_call: .
clone_size: few
v_call: TRBV7-2
cdr3_aa: CATGPTVPDTQYF
cdr3_nt: TGTGCCACGGGACCTACAGTCCCAGATACGCAGTATTTT

j_call: TRBJ1-1
d_call: .
clone_size: many
v_call: TRBV20-1
cdr3_aa: CSAKQYKNTEAFF
cdr3_nt: TGCAGTGCTAAGCAGTACAAGAACACTGAAGCTTTCTTT

j_call: TRBJ1-1
d_call: .
clone_size: .
v_call: TRBV27
cdr3_aa: CASSLSAVQAEAFF
cdr3_nt: TGTGCCAGCAGTTTATCCGCAGTACAGGCGGAAGCTTTCTTT

j_call: TRBJ2-7
d_call: TRBD1
clone_size: .
v_call: TRBV6-1
cdr3_aa: CASRDRDGVEQYF
cdr3_nt: TGTGCCAGCCGGGACAGGGACGGCGTCGAGCAGTACTTC

j_call: TRBJ2-7
d_call: .
clone_size: .
v_call: TRBV7-9
cdr3_aa: CASSLLPGSEQYF
cdr3_nt: TGTGCCAGCAGTCTACTCCCGGGGAGTGAGCAGTACTTC

j_call: TRBJ2-5
d_call: .
clone_size: once
v_call: TRBV7-9
cdr3_aa: CASSPQPVETQYF
cdr3_nt: TGTGCCAGCAGTCCCCAACCCGTGGAGACCCAGTACTTC

j_call: TRBJ2-7
d_call: .
clone_size: .
v_call: TRBV15
cdr3_aa: CATSREGGNEQYF
cdr3_nt: TGTGCCACCAGCAGAGAAGGGGGGAATGAGCAGTACTTC

j_call: TRBJ2-7
d_call: .
clone_size: few
v_call: TRBV7-2
cdr3_aa: CASSPLIGPYEQYF
cdr3_nt: TGTGCCAGCAGCCCGCTTATCGGGCCCTACGAGCAGTACTTC

j_call: TRBJ1-2
d_call: .
clone_size: .
v_call: TRBV7-8
cdr3_aa: CASSPVPTPHGYTF
cdr3_nt: TGTGCCAGCAGCCCGGTTCCCACCCCCCATGGCTACACCTTC

j_call: TRBJ2-7
d_call: .
clone_size: many
v_call: TRBV15
cdr3_aa: CATSPRDLSYEQYF
cdr3_nt: TGTGCCACCAGCCCACGGGACCTATCCTACGAGCAGTACTTC

j_call: TRBJ2-2
d_call: .
clone_size: many
v_call: TRBV7-8
cdr3_aa: CASSLESYTGELFF
cdr3_nt: TGTGCCAGCAGCTTAGAGTCGTACACCGGGGAGCTGTTTTTT

j_call: TRBJ2-7
d_call: .
clone_size: many
v_call: TRBV12-3/TRBV12-4
cdr3_aa: CASSLGLSYEQYF
cdr3_nt: TGTGCCAGCAGCTTAGGCCTCTCCTACGAGCAGTACTTC

j_call: TRBJ1-2
d_call: .
clone_size: many
v_call: TRBV20-1
cdr3_aa: CSAREIRELGYTF
cdr3_nt: TGCAGTGCTAGAGAGATTCGTGAGCTTGGCTACACCTTC

j_call: TRBJ1-1
d_call: .
clone_size: many
v_call: TRBV10-3
cdr3_aa: CAIQPELRTEAFF
cdr3_nt: TGTGCCATCCAACCCGAACTTAGGACTGAAGCTTTCTTT

j_call: TRBJ1-4
d_call: TRBD1
clone_size: many
v_call: TRBV29-1
cdr3_aa: CSVRTGADEKLFF
cdr3_nt: TGCAGCGTAAGGACAGGGGCAGATGAAAAACTGTTTTTT

j_call: TRBJ2-5
d_call: TRBD1
clone_size: .
v_call: TRBV20-1
cdr3_aa: CSAARQGRETQYF
cdr3_nt: TGCAGTGCCGCGAGACAGGGTCGAGAGACCCAGTACTTC

j_call: TRBJ2-7
d_call: TRBD2
clone_size: .
v_call: TRBV10-3
cdr3_aa: CAISVSGGVNEQYF
cdr3_nt: TGTGCCATCAGTGTTTCGGGGGGGGTGAATGAGCAGTACTTC

j_call: TRBJ2-7
d_call: TRBD1
clone_size: many
v_call: TRBV25-1
cdr3_aa: CASSEGGQGAQYF
cdr3_nt: TGTGCCAGCAGTGAGGGAGGACAGGGGGCGCAGTACTTC

j_call: TRBJ1-1
d_call: TRBD1
clone_size: .
v_call: TRBV20-1
cdr3_aa: CSAILTPRQGDTEAFF
cdr3_nt: TGCAGTGCTATCCTAACCCCCCGACAGGGCGACACTGAAGCTTTCTTT

j_call: TRBJ2-2
d_call: .
clone_size: many
v_call: TRBV10-3
cdr3_aa: CAIAGGRPNTGELFF
cdr3_nt: TGTGCCATCGCCGGAGGACGGCCGAACACCGGGGAGCTGTTTTTT